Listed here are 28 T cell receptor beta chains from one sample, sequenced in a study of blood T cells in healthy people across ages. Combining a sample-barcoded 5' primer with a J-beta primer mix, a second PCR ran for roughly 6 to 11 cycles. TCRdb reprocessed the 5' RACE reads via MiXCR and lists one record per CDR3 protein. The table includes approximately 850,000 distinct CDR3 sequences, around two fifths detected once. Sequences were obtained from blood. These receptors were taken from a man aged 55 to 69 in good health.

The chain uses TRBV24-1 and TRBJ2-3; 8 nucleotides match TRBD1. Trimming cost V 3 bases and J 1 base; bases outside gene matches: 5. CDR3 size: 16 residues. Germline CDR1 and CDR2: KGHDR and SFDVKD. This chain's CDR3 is CATSDPQGAGTDTQYF. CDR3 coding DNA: TGTGCCACCAGTGATCCCCAGGGGGCAGGCACAGATACGCAGTATTTT.

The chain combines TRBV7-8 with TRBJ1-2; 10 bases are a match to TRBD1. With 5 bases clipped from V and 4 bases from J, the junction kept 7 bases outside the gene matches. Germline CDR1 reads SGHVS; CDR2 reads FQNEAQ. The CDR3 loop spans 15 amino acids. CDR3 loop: CASSEGQGFTYGYTF. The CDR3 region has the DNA TGTGCCAGCAGCGAGGGACAGGGGTTTACCTATGGCTACACCTTC.

CDR3 sequence reads: CASSLGDPRGETQYF. Written as DNA, the CDR3 is TGTGCCAGCAGCCTGGGAGACCCTCGAGGGGAGACCCAGTACTTC. This chain links TRBV5-5 with TRBJ2-7; tentative D call: TRBD2 (5 bases). The end of the DNA is better explained by TRBJ2-5, so the J call may be wrong. CDR3 length: 15 amino acids. Looked up from germline, CDR1 is SGHKS and CDR2 is YYEKEE (reference sequence).

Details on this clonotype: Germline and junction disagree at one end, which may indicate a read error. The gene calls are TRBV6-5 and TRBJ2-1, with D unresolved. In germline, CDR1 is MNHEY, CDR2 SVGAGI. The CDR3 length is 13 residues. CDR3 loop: CASSDSGDNEQFF. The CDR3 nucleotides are TGTGCCAGCAGTGACTCTGGCGACAATGAGCAGTTCTTC.

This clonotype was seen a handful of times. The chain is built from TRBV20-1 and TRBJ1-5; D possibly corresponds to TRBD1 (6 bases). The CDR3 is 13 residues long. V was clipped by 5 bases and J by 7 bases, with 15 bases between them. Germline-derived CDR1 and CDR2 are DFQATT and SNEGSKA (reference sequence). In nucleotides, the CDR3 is TGCAGTGCTGCGATACAGGGTTCCCAGCCCCAGCATTTT. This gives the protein CSAAIQGSQPQHF.

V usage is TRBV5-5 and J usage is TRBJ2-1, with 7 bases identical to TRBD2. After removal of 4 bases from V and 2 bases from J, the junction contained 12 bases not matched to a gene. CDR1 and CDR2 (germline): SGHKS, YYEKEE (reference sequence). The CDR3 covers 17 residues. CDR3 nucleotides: TGTGCCAGCAGCCGGAACTGGGGGGGGAGCACCTACAATGAGCAGTTCTTC. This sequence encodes CASSRNWGGSTYNEQFF.

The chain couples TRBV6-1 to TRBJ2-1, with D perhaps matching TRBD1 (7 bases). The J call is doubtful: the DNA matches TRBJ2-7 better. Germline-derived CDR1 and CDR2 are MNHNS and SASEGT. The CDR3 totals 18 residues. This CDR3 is CASSGQGGRWGSYNEQYF. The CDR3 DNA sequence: TGTGCCAGCAGTGGGCAGGGGGGAAGATGGGGATCCTACAATGAGCAGTACTTC.

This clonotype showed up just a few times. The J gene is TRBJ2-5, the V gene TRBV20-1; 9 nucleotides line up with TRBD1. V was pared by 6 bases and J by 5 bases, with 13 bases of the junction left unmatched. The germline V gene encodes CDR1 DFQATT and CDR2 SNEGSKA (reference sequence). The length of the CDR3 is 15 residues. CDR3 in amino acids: CSAAGTGYPGETQYF. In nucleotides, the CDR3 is TGCAGTGCAGCCGGGACAGGGTACCCGGGTGAGACCCAGTACTTC.

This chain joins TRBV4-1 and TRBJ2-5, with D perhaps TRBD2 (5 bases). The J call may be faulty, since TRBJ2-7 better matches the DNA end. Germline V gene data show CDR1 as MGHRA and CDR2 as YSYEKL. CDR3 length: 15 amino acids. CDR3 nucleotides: TGCGCCAGCAGCCAAAACCAGGTGGACGGAGGCGAGCAGTACTTC. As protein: CASSQNQVDGGEQYF.

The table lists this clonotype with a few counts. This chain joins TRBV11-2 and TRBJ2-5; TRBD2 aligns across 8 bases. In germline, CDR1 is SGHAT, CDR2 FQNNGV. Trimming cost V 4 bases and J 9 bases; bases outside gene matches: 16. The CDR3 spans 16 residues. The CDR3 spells CASSSIRTSGGGAQYF. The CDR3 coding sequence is TGTGCCAGCAGCTCCATCCGAACTAGCGGCGGCGGGGCCCAGTACTTC. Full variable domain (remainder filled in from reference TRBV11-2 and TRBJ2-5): EAGVAQSPRYKIIEKRQSVAFWCNPISGHATLYWYQQILGQGPKLLIQFQNNGVVDDSQLPKDRFSAERLKGVDSTLKIQPAKLEDSAVYLCASSSIRTSGGGAQYFGPGTRLLVL.

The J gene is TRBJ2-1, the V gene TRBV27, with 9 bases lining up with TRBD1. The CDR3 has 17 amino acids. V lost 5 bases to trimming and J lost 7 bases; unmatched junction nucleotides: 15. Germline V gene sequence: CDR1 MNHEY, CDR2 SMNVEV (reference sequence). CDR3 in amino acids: CASSRIPGQGFSNEQFF. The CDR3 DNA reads TGTGCCAGCAGTCGCATCCCGGGACAGGGTTTTTCGAATGAGCAGTTCTTC.

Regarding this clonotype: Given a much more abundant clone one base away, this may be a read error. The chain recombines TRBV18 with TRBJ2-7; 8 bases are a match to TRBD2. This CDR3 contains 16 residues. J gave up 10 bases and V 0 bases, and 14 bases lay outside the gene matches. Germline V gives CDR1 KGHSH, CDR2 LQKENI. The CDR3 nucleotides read TGTGCCAGCTCACCACCGGGGGGGACTAGACAAGAGGCCCAGTACTTC. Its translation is CASSPPGGTRQEAQYF.

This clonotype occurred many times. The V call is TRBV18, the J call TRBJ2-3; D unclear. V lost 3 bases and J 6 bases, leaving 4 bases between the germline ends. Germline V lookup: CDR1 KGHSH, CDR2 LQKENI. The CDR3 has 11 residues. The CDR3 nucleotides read TGTGCCAGCTCACCGTCGGATACGCAGTATTTT. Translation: CASSPSDTQYF.

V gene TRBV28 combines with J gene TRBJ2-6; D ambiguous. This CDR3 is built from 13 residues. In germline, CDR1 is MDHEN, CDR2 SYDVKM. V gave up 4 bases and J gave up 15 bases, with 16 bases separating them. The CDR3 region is CASSYRAPNYLTF. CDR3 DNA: TGTGCCAGCAGTTACCGGGCCCCCAATTACCTGACTTTC. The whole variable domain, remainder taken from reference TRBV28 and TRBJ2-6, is DVKVTQSSRYLVKRTGEKVFLECVQDMDHENMFWYRQDPGLGLRLIYFSYDVKMKEKGDIPEGYSVSREKKERFSLILESASTNQTSMYLCASSYRAPNYLTFGAGSRLTVL.

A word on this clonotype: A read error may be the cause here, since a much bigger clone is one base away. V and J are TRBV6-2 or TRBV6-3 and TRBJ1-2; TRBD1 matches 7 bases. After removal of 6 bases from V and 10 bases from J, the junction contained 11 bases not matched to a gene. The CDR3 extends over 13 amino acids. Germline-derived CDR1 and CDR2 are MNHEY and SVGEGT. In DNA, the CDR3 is TGTGCCAGCAGGTACGGACAGGCCTTCTACTACACCTTC. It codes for CASRYGQAFYYTF.

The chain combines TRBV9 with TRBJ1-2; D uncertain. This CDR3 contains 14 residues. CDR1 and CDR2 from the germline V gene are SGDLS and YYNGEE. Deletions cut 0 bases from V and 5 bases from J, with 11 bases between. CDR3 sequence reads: CASSVGPENYGYTF. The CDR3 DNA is TGTGCCAGCAGCGTAGGCCCGGAGAATTATGGCTACACCTTC.

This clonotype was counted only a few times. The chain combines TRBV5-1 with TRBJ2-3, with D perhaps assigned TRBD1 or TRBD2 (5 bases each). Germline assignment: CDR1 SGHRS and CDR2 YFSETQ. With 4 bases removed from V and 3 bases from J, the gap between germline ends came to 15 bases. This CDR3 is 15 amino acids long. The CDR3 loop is CASSQEGTYTDTQYF. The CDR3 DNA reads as TGCGCCAGCAGCCAGGAAGGGACGTATACAGATACGCAGTATTTT.

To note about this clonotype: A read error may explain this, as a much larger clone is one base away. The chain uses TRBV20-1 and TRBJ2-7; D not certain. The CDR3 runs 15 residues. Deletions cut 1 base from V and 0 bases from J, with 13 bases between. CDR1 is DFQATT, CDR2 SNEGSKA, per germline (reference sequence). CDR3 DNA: TGCAGTGCTAGAGGTCAAGATTGGATCTCCTACGAGCAGTACTTC. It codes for CSARGQDWISYEQYF.

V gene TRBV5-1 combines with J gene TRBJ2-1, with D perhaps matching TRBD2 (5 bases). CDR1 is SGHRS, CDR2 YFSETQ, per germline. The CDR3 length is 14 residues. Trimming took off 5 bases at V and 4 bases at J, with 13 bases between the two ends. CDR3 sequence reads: CASREGERYNEQFF. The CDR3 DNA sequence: TGCGCCAGCAGAGAGGGAGAAAGGTACAATGAGCAGTTCTTC.

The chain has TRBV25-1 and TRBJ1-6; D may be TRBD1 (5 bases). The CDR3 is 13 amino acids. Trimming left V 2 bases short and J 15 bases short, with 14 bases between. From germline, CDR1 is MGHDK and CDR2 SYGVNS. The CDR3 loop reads CASSEEGFLRLHF. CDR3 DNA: TGTGCCAGCAGTGAAGAGGGGTTTCTTCGCCTCCACTTT.

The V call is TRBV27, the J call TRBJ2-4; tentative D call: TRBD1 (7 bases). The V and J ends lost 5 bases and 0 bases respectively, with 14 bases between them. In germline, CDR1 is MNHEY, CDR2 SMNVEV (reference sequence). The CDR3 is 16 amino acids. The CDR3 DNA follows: TGTGCCAGCAGTACTCAGGGGGGTCTAGCCAAAAACATTCAGTACTTC. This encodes CASSTQGGLAKNIQYF.

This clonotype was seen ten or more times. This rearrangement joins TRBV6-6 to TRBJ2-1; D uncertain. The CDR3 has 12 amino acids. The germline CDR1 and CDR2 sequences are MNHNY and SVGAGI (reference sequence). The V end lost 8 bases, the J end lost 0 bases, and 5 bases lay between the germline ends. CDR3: CASSGSYNEQFF. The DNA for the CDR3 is TGTGCCAGCTCTGGCTCCTACAATGAGCAGTTCTTC.

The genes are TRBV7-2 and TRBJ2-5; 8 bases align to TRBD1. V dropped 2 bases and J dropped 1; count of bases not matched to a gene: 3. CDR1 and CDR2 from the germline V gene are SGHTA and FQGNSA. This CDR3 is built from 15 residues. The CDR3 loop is CASSLMGQAQETQYF. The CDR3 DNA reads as TGTGCCAGCAGCTTAATGGGACAGGCCCAAGAGACCCAGTACTTC. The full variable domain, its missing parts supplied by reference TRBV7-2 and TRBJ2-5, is GAGVSQSPSNKVTEKGKDVELRCDPISGHTALYWYRQSLGQGLEFLIYFQGNSAPDKSGLPSDRFSAERTGGSVSTLTIQRTQQEDSAVYLCASSLMGQAQETQYFGPGTRLLVL.

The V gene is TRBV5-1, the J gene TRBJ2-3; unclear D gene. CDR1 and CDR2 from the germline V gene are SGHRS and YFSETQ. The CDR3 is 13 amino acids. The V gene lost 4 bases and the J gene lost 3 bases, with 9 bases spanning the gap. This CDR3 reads CASSETTTDTQYF. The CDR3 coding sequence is TGCGCCAGCAGCGAGACAACGACAGATACGCAGTATTTT.

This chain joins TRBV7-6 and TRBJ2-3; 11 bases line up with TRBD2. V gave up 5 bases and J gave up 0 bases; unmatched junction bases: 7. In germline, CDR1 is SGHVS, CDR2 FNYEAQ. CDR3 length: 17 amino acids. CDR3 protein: CASSLPRLAGSTDTQYF. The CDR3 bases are TGTGCCAGCAGCCTCCCCCGACTAGCGGGGAGCACAGATACGCAGTATTTT.

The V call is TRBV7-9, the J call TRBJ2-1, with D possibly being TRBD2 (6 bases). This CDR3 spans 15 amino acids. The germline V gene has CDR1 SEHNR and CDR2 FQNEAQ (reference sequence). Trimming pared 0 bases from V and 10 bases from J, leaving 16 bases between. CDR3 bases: TGTGCCAGCAGCTTAGCACTAGCCCCGAACGGGGAGCAGTTCTTC. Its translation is CASSLALAPNGEQFF.

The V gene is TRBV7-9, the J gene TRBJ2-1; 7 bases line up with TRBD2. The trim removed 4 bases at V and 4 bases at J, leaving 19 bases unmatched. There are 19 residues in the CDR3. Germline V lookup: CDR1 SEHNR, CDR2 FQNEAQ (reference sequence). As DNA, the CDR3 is TGTGCCAGCAGCTCACCCCCTCAAGTGCTAGCGGAGATATACAATGAGCAGTTCTTC. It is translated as CASSSPPQVLAEIYNEQFF.

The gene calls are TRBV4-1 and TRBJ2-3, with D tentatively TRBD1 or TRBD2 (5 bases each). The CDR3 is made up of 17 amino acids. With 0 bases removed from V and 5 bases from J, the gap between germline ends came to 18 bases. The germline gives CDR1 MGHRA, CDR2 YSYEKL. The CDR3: CASSQEGPGRKGDTQYF. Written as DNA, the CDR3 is TGCGCCAGCAGCCAAGAGGGACCGGGACGGAAGGGAGATACGCAGTATTTT.